Reported below is one T cell receptor (beta chain). Its specificity is unknown. These data belong to a study of cytomegalovirus exposure and HLA in healthy donors. Trimming shortened V by 10 bases and J by 0 bases, and 8 bases separated the two germline ends. CDR1 is MNHEY, CDR2 SVGAGI, per germline. This CDR3 comprises 12 residues. The study, taken as a whole, reports: In a later analysis, 16,951 TCR beta sequences were associated with HLA alleles at 0.05 false discovery rate. Later analysis suggested links between common viral pathogens and several top significant clusters. It was 150 to 200 TCR beta chains that were listed as cytomegalovirus-associated.

Vbeta (60) and Jbeta (13) primers were used in the PCR. The table came from immunoSEQ multiplex PCR; TCRdb's copy has only in-frame clones and leaves some out. This sample has about 150,000 clones; just under 70% occur once, and the top ten carry almost 4.5%. This receptor was obtained from a man aged 55 to 70 in good health and CMV-seronegative. Sequenced material: PBMCs. V gene TRBV6-5 combines with J gene TRBJ2-3; D is unresolved. Written as DNA, the CDR3 is TGTGCCACGACAACTAGCACAGATACGCAGTATTTT. Translating gives CATTTSTDTQYF.